This T cell receptor (beta chain) was identified in a study of blood T cells in healthy people across ages. Study results and limitations: Both naive CD4+ cell counts and diversity were greater in long-lived donors than in aged donors. Roughly linear declines in TCR beta diversity per million T cells occurred with age.

This clonotype was found a few times. Its cognate antigen is unknown. Germline V lookup: CDR1 LNHNV, CDR2 YYDKDF (reference sequence). This CDR3 is 11 amino acids long. The ends were cut back, 6 bases at V and 6 bases at J, with 6 bases in the middle. PCR was performed a second time for about 6 to 12 cycles using a sample-barcoded 5' primer and a J-beta primer mix. Unique molecular identifiers of 12 random nucleotides labeled each cDNA. Using its own MiXCR run on the 5' RACE reads, TCRdb lists one record per CDR3 protein. The repertoire holds hundreds of thousands of distinct CDR3 sequences, with 45% to 50% as singletons.

The TCR sequence derives from an older woman in good health. The chain is built from TRBV15 and TRBJ2-1; no reliable D call. The sample was blood. CDR3 sequence (DNA): TGTGCCACCAGTGTGGGCAATGAGCAGTTCTTC. The encoded protein is CATSVGNEQFF.